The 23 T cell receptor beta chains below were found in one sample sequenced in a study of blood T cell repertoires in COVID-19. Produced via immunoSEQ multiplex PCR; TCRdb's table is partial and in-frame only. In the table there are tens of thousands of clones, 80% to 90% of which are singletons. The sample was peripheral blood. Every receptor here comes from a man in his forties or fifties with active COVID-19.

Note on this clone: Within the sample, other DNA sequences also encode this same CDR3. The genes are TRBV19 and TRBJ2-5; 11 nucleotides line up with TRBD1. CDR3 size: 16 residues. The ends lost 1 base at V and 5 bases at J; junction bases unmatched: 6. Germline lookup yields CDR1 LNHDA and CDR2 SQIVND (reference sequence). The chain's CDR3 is CASSIVGQGAGETQYF. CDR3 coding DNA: TGTGCCAGTAGTATAGTTGGACAGGGGGCCGGGGAGACCCAGTACTTC.

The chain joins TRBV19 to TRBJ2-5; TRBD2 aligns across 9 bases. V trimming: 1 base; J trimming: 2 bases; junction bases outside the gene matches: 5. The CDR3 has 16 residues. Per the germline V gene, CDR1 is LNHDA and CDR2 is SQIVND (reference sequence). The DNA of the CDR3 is TGTGCCAGTAGTATAGCGGCGCGGGGGGGGCAAGAGACCCAGTACTTC. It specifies CASSIAARGGQETQYF.

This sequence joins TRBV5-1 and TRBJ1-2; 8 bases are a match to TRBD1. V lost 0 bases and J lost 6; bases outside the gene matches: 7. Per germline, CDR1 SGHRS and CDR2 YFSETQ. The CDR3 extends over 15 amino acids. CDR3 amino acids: CASSLDRGERNGYTF. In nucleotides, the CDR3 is TGCGCCAGCAGCTTGGACAGGGGGGAAAGGAATGGCTACACCTTC.

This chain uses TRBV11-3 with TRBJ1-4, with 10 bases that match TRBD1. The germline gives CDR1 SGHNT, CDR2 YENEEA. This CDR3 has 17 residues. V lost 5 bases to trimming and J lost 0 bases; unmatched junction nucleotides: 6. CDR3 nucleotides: TGTGCCAGCAGCCCAGGACAGGGGGTAACAACTAATGAAAAACTGTTTTTT. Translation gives CASSPGQGVTTNEKLFF.

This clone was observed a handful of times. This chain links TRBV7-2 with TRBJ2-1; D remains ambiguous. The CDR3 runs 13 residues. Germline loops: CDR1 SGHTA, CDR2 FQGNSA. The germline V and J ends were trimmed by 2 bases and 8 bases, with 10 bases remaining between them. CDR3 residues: CASSLSVTDEQFF. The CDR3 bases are TGTGCCAGCAGCTTAAGCGTGACGGATGAGCAGTTCTTC.

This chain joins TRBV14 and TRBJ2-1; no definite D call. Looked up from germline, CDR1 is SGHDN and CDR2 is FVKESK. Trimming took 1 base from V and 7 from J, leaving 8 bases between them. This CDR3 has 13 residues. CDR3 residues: CASSQGLPNEQFF. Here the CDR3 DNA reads TGTGCCAGCAGCCAAGGGCTTCCGAATGAGCAGTTCTTC. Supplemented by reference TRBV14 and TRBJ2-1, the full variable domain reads EAGVTQFPSHSVIEKGQTVTLRCDPISGHDNLYWYRRVMGKEIKFLLHFVKESKQDESGMPNNRFLAERTGGTYSTLKVQPAELEDSGVYFCASSQGLPNEQFFGPGTRLTVL.

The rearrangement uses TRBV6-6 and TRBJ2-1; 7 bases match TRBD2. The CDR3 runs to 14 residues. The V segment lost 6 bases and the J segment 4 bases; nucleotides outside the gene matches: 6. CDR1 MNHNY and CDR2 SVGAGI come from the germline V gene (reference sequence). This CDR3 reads CASSGGSVYNEQFF. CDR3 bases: TGTGCCAGCAGCGGCGGGAGTGTATACAATGAGCAGTTCTTC.

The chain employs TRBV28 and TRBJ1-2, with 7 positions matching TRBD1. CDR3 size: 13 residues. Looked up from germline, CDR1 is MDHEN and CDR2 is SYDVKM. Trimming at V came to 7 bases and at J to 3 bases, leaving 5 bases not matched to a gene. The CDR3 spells CASINDRDYGYTF. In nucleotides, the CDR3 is TGTGCCAGCATAAATGACAGGGACTATGGCTACACCTTC.

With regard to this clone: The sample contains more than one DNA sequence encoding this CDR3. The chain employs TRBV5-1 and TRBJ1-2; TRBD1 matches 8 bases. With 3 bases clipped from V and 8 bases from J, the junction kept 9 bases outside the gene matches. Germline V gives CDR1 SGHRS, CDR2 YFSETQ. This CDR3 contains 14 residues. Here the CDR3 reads CASSSGNRGEGYTF. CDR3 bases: TGCGCCAGCAGCTCGGGTAACAGGGGGGAAGGCTACACCTTC.

CDR3 sequence (DNA): TGTGCCAGCACAATGGCGGCCGTCACAGATACGCAGTATTTT. Translating it yields CASTMAAVTDTQYF. This chain links TRBV6-5 with TRBJ2-3; D call uncertain. V dropped 7 bases and J dropped 2 bases, with 13 bases sitting between them. Germline values: CDR1 MNHEY, CDR2 SVGAGI. The CDR3 has 14 amino acids.

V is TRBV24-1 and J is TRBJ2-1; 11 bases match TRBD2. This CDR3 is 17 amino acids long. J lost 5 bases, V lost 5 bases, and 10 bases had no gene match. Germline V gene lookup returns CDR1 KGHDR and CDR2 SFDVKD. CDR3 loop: CATSGVTSGGYNNEQFF. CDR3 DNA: TGTGCCACCAGTGGGGTTACTAGCGGGGGTTACAACAATGAGCAGTTCTTC.

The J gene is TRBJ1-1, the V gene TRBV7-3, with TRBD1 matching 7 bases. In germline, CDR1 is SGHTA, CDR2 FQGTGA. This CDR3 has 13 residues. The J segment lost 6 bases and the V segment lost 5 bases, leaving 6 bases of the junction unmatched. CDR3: CASSPTGTAEAFF. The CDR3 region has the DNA TGTGCCAGCAGCCCGACCGGGACAGCTGAAGCTTTCTTT.

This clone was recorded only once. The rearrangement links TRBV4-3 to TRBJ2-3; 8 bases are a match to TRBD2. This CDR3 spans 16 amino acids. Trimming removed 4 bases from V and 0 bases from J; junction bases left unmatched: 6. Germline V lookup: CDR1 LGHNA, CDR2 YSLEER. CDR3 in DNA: TGCGCCAGCAGCCCCGAGCGGGGGACTAGCACAGATACGCAGTATTTT. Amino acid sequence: CASSPERGTSTDTQYF.

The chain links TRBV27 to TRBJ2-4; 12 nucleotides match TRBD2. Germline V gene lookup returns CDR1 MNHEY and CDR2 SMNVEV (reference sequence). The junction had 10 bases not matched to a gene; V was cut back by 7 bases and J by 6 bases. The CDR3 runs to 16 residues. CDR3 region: CASTSSGRARGNIQYF. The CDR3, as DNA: TGTGCCAGCACCTCTAGCGGGAGGGCCCGGGGAAACATTCAGTACTTC.

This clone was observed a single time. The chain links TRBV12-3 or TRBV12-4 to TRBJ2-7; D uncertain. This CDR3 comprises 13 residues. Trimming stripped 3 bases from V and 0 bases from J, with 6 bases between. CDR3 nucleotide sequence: TGTGCCAGCAGTTTGGTCAGCTCCTACGAGCAGTACTTC. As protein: CASSLVSSYEQYF.

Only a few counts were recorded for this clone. The CDR3 DNA is TGTGCCAGCAGCTCGGCTAGCGGGGGCACAGATACGCAGTATTTT. It translates to CASSSASGGTDTQYF. This chain uses TRBV5-4 with TRBJ2-3, with 9 bases matching TRBD2. The CDR3 length is 15 residues. The germline gives CDR1 SGHNT, CDR2 YYREEE (reference sequence). V was pared by 3 bases and J by 1 base, with 3 bases of the junction left unmatched. Together with reference TRBV5-4 and TRBJ2-3, the CDR3 gives the full variable domain: ETGVTQSPTHLIKTRGQQVTLRCSSQSGHNTVSWYQQALGQGPQFIFQYYREEENGRGNFPPRFSGLQFPNYSSELNVNALELDDSALYLCASSSASGGTDTQYFGPGTRLTVL.

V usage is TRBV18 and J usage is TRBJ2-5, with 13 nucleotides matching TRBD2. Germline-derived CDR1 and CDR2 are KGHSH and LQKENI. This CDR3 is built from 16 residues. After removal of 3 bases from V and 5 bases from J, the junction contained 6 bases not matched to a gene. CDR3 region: CASSPRTSGSAETQYF. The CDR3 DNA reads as TGTGCCAGCTCACCTCGGACTAGCGGGAGTGCTGAGACCCAGTACTTC.

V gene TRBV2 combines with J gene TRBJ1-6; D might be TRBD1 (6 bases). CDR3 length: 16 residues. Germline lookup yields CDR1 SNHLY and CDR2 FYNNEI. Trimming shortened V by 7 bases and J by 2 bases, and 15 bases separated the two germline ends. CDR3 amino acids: CASTDTGNAYNSPLHF. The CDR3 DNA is TGTGCCAGCACCGATACAGGGAACGCCTATAATTCACCCCTCCACTTT. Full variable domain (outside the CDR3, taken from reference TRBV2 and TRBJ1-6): EPEVTQTPSHQVTQMGQEVILRCVPISNHLYFYWYRQILGQKVEFLVSFYNNEISEKSEIFDDQFSVERPDGSNFTLKIRSTKLEDSAMYFCASTDTGNAYNSPLHFGNGTRLTVT.

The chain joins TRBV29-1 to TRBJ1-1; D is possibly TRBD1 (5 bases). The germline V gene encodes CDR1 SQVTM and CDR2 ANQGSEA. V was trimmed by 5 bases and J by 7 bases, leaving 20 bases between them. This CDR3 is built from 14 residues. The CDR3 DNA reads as TGCAGCGTTTCGGATCTGGGAGGGAGGGGTGAAGCTTTCTTT. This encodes CSVSDLGGRGEAFF.

CDR3 bases: TGTGCCAGCTCACCGAGGGGACAGGGCACCATTTATGAAAAACTGTTTTTT. Encoded protein: CASSPRGQGTIYEKLFF. V gene TRBV18 combines with J gene TRBJ1-4, with 9 bases identical to TRBD1. Germline V CDR1 and CDR2: KGHSH, LQKENI. This CDR3 has 17 amino acids. V was pared by 3 bases and J by 6 bases, with 11 bases of the junction left unmatched.

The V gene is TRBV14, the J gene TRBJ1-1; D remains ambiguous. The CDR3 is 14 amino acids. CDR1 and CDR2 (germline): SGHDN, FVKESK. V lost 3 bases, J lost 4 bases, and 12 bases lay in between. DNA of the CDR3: TGTGCCAGCAGCCACAGGCCCCATGCCACTGAAGCTTTCTTT. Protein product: CASSHRPHATEAFF.

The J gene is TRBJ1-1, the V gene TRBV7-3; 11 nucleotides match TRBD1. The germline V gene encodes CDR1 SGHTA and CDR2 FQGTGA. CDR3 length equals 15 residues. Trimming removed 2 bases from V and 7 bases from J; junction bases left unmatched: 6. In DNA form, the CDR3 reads TGTGCCAGCAGCTTAGGACAGGGGGCTTCGTATGAAGCTTTCTTT. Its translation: CASSLGQGASYEAFF.

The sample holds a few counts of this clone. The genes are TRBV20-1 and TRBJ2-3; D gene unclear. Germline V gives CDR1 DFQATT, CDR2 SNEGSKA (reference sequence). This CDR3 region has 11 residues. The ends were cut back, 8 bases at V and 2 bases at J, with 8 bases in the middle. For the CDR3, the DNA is TGCAGTCTACCGTACACAGATACGCAGTATTTT. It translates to CSLPYTDTQYF.